This entry describes one TCR beta chain. This clonotype was seen only a few times. Which antigen it targets is not known. No base-level quality is on record; no much larger clone is a single base apart. This sample was included in a study of identical twins (dated by TCRdb to the mid-2010s). About the study as a whole: TCR alpha and beta repertoires from monozygotic twins, unrelated adults of various ages and cord blood were deep-sequenced to test whether fetal clonotypes persist. Replicate twin experiments were performed at different times using different library preparation protocols to rule out contamination. The paper as a whole reports these results and caveats: Because the same donors could not be followed over many years, conclusions were based on cross-sectional statistical analysis. Excess twin sharing in beta out-of-frame sequences was weaker because fewer shared sequences lowered the signal-to-noise ratio. In monozygotic twins, recombination models systematically underestimated out-of-frame TCR alpha sharing, but the models matched the sharing seen between unrelated individuals. Fewer insertions were carried by abundant cord blood beta clonotypes, a similar but weaker trend appeared in young adult naive repertoires, and no such trend appeared in memory repertoires. Out-of-frame TCR alpha sequences shared between twins showed an excess of low generation-probability sequences compared with coincidental sharing between unrelated individuals. Zero-insertion analyses could be partly confounded by invariant T cells such as MAIT and iNKT, though diverse VJ usage argued against such confounding for most clonotypes.

Library prep was done by 5' RACE. TCRdb lists the instrument as Illumina HiSeq 2000. Template switching introduced a universal primer binding site; the final cDNA contained a unique molecular identifier, enabling accurate counting of TCR cDNA molecules. Specific primers in the conserved constant-segment region were used to synthesize first-strand cDNA for the TCR alpha and beta chains. To control for contamination, every cDNA library was double barcoded, receiving both a SMART-Mk sample barcode and Illumina barcodes. TruSeq adapter sequences along with Illumina sample barcodes were introduced in two successive PCR steps. The Illumina HiSeq platform was used with custom primers to sequence TCR alpha and beta cDNA libraries. In the source study's methods: Raw reads were processed with MiGEC to extract unique molecular identifiers, and MiXCR was used to determine CDR3 positions. For each individual, recombination models were inferred using an EM algorithm with the repgenHMM and IGoR tools. Shared clonotypes were analyzed with the tcR package in R, and sharing was normalized by the product of cloneset sizes. To study raw recombination free of thymic and clonal selection effects, out-of-frame nonproductive sequences were analyzed. In TCRdb, the public reads were trimmed at Q25 with fastp and aligned with MiXCR, with productive beta chains retained. Entries are consolidated by CDR3 protein sequence, retaining the most common genes and DNA. The authors' filters were not applied to this entry. Counted in this sample were roughly 490,000 distinct CDR3 sequences; roughly an eighth of them appeared once. Clones ranked in the top ten supply approximately 0.98% of the sample.

Trimming removed 1 base from V and 0 bases from J, leaving 11 bases between the germline ends. The CDR3 runs 16 amino acids, cysteine and phenylalanine included. The entry retains the CDR3 DNA only, 48 bases that are in frame from base 1. Via the germline V gene, CDR1 is KGHSH and CDR2 LQKENI. Only healthy Caucasian donors were included. Three pairs of female monozygotic twins, all aged about 18 to 30 years, were included in the twin cohort. Positive isolation kits from Invitrogen were used to isolate the CD4+ and CD8+ T cell populations. Separately, the same data were catalogued under a study of yellow fever vaccine responses in identical twins. The second study reports: The authors reported that the T cell response to vaccination in identical twins appeared partly convergent and partly personalized. Focusing on identical twins, the study followed the T cell clones that responded to the vaccine, and did so with precision.

Sequences were obtained from CD4+ T cells sorted from blood. This clonotype was obtained from a woman between 18 and 29 years old in good health. Recombination connected TRBV18 to TRBJ2-3; possibly the D gene is TRBD1, per 6 matching bases. The nucleotides are TGTGCCAGCTCACCACTCTCCAGGGGTAGCACAGATACGCAGTATTTT. It specifies CASSPLSRGSTDTQYF.